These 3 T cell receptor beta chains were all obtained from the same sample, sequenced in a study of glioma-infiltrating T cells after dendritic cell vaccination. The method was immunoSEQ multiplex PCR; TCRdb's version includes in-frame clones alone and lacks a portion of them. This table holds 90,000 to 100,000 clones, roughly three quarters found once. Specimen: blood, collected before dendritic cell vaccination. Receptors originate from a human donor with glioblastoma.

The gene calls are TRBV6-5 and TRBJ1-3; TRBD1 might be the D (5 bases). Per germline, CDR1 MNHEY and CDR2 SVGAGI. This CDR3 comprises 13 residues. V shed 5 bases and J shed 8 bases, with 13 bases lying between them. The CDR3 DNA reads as TGTGCCAGCAGTCCAGGGCAACTATACACCATATATTTT. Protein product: CASSPGQLYTIYF.

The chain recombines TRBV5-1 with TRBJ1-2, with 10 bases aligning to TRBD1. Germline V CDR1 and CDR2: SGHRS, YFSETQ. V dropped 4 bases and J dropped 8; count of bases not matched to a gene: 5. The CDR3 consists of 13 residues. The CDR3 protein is CASSPRDRGGYTF. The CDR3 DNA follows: TGCGCCAGCAGCCCCAGGGACAGGGGAGGCTACACCTTC.

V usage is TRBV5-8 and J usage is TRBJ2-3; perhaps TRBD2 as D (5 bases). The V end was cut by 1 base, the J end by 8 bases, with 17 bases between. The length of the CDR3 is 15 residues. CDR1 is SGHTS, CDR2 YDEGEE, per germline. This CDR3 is CASSLRGSSSGTQYF. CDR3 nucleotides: TGTGCCAGCAGCTTGCGGGGATCCTCGTCCGGTACGCAGTATTTT.